The 10 T cell receptor beta chains in this list originate from one sample, sequenced in a study of OX40 agonist ivuxolimab in advanced cancers. The library was produced with the immunoSEQ multiplex PCR assay. Entries here come from immuneACCESS through TCRdb and include only in-frame sequences with V and J called. Some clones fail to appear in such tables; in the studies checked, an unresolved V gene covers under half of the shortfall, and the cause of the remainder is unknown. The sample includes more than 60,000 clones, with about 86% observed a single time. Clones ranked in the top ten supply roughly 1.1% of the sample. The material sequenced was CD4+ or CD8+ T cells sorted from blood, taken in a trial of the OX40 agonist ivuxolimab. The source of these receptors is an adult with an advanced solid tumor such as melanoma, head and neck, liver or kidney cancer.

This clone came up once. The chain uses TRBV14 and TRBJ1-1; no reliable D call. The V end was cut by 0 bases, the J end by 0 bases, with 8 bases between. The germline V gene has CDR1 SGHDN and CDR2 FVKESK. This CDR3 is built from 15 residues. The CDR3 loop reads CASSQDYGMNTEAFF. In nucleotides, the CDR3 is TGTGCCAGCAGCCAAGATTACGGGATGAACACTGAAGCTTTCTTT.

The rearrangement links TRBV10-3 to TRBJ2-6; TRBD1 agrees at 8 bases. V dropped 2 bases and J dropped 1; count of bases not matched to a gene: 10. Germline CDR1 reads ENHRY; CDR2 reads SYGVKD. CDR3 length equals 19 residues. This CDR3 reads CAISEGLPGTGSGANVLTF. The CDR3 region has the DNA TGTGCCATCAGTGAGGGGTTGCCGGGGACAGGTTCTGGGGCCAACGTCCTGACTTTC.

V usage is TRBV18 and J usage is TRBJ1-3; maybe TRBD1 (6 bases). Looked up from germline, CDR1 is KGHSH and CDR2 is LQKENI. V lost 4 bases and J lost 0, with 13 bases in between. There are 16 residues in the CDR3. In DNA form, the CDR3 reads TGTGCCAGCTCACACAGGGAGAGGGGCTCTGGAAACACCATATATTTT. Translating it yields CASSHRERGSGNTIYF.

V is TRBV7-2 and J is TRBJ2-3, with 9 positions matching TRBD2. CDR1 is SGHTA and CDR2 is FQGNSA in the germline V gene. The V segment lost 5 bases and the J segment 7 bases; nucleotides outside the gene matches: 16. The CDR3 extends over 17 amino acids. The CDR3 region is CASSPRVAGAARNTQYF. The CDR3 DNA sequence: TGTGCCAGCAGCCCTCGAGTAGCGGGGGCCGCCCGGAATACGCAGTATTTT.

The V call is TRBV5-4, the J call TRBJ1-2, with 8 bases aligning to TRBD1. The germline gives CDR1 SGHNT, CDR2 YYREEE (reference sequence). V trimming: 0 bases; J trimming: 4 bases; junction bases outside the gene matches: 2. This CDR3 comprises 14 residues. CDR3 protein: CASSLGDRIYGYTF. The CDR3 coding sequence is TGTGCCAGCAGCTTGGGGGACAGGATCTATGGCTACACCTTC.

J is TRBJ2-5 and V is TRBV2; 9 bases map to TRBD1. V dropped 6 bases and J dropped 0; count of bases not matched to a gene: 32. Germline CDR1 SNHLY, CDR2 FYNNEI. CDR3 length: 24 amino acids. CDR3 amino acids: CASRHPTTNRPLQGAKSYQETQYF. CDR3 DNA: TGTGCCAGCAGACACCCGACAACCAACCGACCATTACAGGGGGCCAAGTCGTACCAAGAGACCCAGTACTTC. Drawing the rest from reference TRBV2 and TRBJ2-5, the complete variable domain is EPEVTQTPSHQVTQMGQEVILRCVPISNHLYFYWYRQILGQKVEFLVSFYNNEISEKSEIFDDQFSVERPDGSNFTLKIRSTKLEDSAMYFCASRHPTTNRPLQGAKSYQETQYFGPGTRLLVL.

The chain recombines TRBV6-5 with TRBJ1-1; the match to TRBD1 covers 7 bases. The ends lost 6 bases at V and 6 bases at J; junction bases unmatched: 10. The CDR3 loop spans 14 amino acids. The germline V gene encodes CDR1 MNHEY and CDR2 SVGAGI. The CDR3 nucleotides are TGTGCCAGCAGGACGGGGACAGTCGCGTCTGAAGCTTTCTTT. It translates to CASRTGTVASEAFF.

CDR3 coding DNA: TGTGCCAGCAGTTATGGGGCCTGGACAGCCAACTATGGCTACACCTTC. This encodes CASSYGAWTANYGYTF. The J gene is TRBJ1-2, the V gene TRBV6-6, with TRBD1 as a possible D gene (6 bases). The germline V and J ends were trimmed by 3 bases and 2 bases, with 16 bases remaining between them. The CDR3 is 16 residues long. Germline V gene lookup returns CDR1 MNHNY and CDR2 SVGAGI (reference sequence).

This clone occurred once. The rearrangement joins TRBV29-1 to TRBJ2-7; 8 bases fit TRBD2. The CDR3 extends over 15 amino acids. The germline CDR1 and CDR2 sequences are SQVTM and ANQGSEA. The V and J ends lost 6 bases and 5 bases, in that order; junction bases with no gene match: 15. Here the CDR3 DNA reads TGCAGCGTCATTCGGGGGGGGACTCCTGGAGACGAGCAGTACTTC. This gives the protein CSVIRGGTPGDEQYF.

A remark on this clone: The junction does not match germline at one end; this may be a read error. DNA of the CDR3: TGTGCCAGCAGAGTAGGGCTAGCGCGGTACGGGCAGTACTTC. Protein product: CASRVGLARYGQYF. The rearrangement joins TRBV2 to TRBJ2-7; a weak D match, TRBD2 (6 bases). CDR1 and CDR2 from the germline V gene are SNHLY and FYNNEI. The CDR3 extends over 14 amino acids.